This T cell receptor beta chain derives from a study of blood T cell repertoires in COVID-19. Whole-study context: Sources were T cells, B-cell-depleted T cells, or PBMCs; the material itself was cDNA or gDNA.

Per the original data handling: From reference gene primer amplification, estimates of nucleated cell counts were derived. This table comes from immunoSEQ multiplex PCR, and its TCRdb copy is limited to in-frame clones, with some not included. The DNA was the basis for D and trimming; V, J and clone size are from that table. This table has some 100,000 clones, 75% to 90% appearing once. This CDR3 has 14 residues. V was trimmed by 5 bases and J by 2 bases, leaving 12 bases between them. Per germline, CDR1 SNHLY and CDR2 FYNNEI. This clonotype originated in a woman older than 75 with active COVID-19. What was sequenced was peripheral blood. The J gene is TRBJ1-1, the V gene TRBV2, with D possibly being TRBD1 (6 bases). The chain's CDR3 is CASSSQGRNTEAFF. The CDR3 DNA sequence: TGTGCCAGCAGTTCACAGGGTAGAAACACTGAAGCTTTCTTT.